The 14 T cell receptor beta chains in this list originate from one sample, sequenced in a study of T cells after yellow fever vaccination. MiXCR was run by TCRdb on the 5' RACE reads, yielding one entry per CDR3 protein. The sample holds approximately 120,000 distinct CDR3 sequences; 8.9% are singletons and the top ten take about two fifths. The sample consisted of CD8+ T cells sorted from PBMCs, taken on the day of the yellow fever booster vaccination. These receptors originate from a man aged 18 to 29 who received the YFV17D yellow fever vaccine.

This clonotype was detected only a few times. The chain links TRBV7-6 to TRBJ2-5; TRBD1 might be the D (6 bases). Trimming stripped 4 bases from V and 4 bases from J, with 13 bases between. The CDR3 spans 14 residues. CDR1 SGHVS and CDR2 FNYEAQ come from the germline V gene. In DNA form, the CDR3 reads TGTGCCAGCAGCTACGTGGGGGCGGGAGAGACCCAGTACTTC. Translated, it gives CASSYVGAGETQYF.

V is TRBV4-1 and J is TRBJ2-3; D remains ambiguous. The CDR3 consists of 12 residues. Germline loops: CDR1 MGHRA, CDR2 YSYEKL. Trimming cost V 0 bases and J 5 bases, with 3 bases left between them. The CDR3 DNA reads TGCGCCAGCAGCCAAGAATTAGATACGCAGTATTTT. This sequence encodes CASSQELDTQYF.

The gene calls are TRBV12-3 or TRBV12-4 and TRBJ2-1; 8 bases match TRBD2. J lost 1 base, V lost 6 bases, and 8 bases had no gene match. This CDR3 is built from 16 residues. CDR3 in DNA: TGTGCCAGCAGGTCCCCTGGCGGGGGGTCCTACAATGAGCAGTTCTTC. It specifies CASRSPGGGSYNEQFF.

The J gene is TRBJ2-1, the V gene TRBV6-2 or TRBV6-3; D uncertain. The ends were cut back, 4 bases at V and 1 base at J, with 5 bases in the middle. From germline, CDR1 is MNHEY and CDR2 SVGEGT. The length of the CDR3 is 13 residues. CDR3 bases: TGTGCCAGCAGTTGGGTTTCCTACAATGAGCAGTTCTTC. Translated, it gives CASSWVSYNEQFF.

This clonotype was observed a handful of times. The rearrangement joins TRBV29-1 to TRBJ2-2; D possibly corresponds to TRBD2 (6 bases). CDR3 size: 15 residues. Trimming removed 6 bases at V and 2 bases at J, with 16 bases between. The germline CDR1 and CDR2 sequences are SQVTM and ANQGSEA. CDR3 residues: CSVEGGRGNTGELFF. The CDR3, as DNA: TGCAGCGTGGAGGGAGGACGGGGTAACACCGGGGAGCTGTTTTTT.

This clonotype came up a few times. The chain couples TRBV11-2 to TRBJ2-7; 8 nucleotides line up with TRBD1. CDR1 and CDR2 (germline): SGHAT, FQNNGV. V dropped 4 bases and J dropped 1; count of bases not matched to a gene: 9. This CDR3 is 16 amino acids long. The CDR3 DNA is TGTGCCAGCAGCTGTGAGACAGGGGAATTTTCCTACGAGCAGTACGTC. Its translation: CASSCETGEFSYEQYV.

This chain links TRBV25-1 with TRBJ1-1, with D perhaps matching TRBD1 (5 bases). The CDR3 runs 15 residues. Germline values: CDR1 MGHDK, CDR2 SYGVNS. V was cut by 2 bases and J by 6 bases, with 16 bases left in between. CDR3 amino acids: CASSEESGHWPEAFF. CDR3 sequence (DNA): TGTGCCAGCAGTGAAGAGAGTGGACACTGGCCTGAAGCTTTCTTT.

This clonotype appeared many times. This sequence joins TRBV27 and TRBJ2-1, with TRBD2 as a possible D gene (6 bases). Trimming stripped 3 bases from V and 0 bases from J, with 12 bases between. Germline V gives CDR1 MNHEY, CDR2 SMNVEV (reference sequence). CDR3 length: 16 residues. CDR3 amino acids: CASSLMAGSSYNEQFF. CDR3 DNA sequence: TGTGCCAGCAGTTTGATGGCGGGGAGCTCCTACAATGAGCAGTTCTTC.

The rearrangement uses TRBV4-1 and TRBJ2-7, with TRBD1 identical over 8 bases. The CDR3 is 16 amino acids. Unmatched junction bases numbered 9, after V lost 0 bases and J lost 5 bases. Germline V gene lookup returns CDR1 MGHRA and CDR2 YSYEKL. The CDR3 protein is CASSQDRRQGRNEQYF. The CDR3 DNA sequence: TGCGCCAGCAGCCAAGATCGAAGACAGGGGAGAAACGAGCAGTACTTC.

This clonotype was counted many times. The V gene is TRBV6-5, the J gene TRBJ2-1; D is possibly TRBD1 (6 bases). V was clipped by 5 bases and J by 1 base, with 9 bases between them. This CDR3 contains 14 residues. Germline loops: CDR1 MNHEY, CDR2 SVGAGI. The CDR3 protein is CASSEDSSYNEQFF. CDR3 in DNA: TGTGCCAGCAGTGAGGACAGTTCCTACAATGAGCAGTTCTTC.

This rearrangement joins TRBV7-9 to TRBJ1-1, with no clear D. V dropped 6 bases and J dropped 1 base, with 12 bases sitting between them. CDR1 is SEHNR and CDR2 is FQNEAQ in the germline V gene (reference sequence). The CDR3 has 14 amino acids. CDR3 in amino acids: CASRPAGENTEAFF. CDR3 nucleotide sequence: TGTGCCAGCAGACCCGCCGGCGAGAACACTGAAGCTTTCTTT.

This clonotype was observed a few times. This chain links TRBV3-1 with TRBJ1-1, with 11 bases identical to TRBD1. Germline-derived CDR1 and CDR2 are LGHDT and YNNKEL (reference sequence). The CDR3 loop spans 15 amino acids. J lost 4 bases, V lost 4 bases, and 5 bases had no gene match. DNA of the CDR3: TGTGCCAGCAGCCTTGGGACAGGGGGGGGCACTGAAGCTTTCTTT. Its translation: CASSLGTGGGTEAFF.

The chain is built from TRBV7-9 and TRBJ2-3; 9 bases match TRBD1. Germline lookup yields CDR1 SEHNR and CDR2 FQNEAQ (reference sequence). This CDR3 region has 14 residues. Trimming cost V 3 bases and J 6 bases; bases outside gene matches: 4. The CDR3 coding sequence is TGTGCCAGCAGCTTTAACAGGGGGCTGGATACGCAGTATTTT. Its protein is CASSFNRGLDTQYF.

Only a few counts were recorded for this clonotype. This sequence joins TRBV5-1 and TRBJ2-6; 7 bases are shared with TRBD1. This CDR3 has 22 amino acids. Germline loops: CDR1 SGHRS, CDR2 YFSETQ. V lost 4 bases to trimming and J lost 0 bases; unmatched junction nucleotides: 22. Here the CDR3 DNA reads TGCGCCAGCAGCCGAATCCCGCTCCAAGAAACAGGGGTCTACTCTGGGGCCAACGTCCTGACTTTC. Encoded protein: CASSRIPLQETGVYSGANVLTF.